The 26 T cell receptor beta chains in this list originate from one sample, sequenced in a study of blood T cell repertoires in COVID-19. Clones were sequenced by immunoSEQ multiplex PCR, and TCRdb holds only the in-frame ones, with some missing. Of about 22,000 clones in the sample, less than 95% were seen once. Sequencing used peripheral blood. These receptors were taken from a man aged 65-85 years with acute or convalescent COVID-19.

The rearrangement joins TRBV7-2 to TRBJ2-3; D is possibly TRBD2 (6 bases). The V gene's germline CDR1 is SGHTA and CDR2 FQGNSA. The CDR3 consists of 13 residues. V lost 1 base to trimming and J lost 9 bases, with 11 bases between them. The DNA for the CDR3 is TGTGCCAGCAGCTTAGAAGGGGCGGGGACGCAGTATTTT. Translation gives CASSLEGAGTQYF.

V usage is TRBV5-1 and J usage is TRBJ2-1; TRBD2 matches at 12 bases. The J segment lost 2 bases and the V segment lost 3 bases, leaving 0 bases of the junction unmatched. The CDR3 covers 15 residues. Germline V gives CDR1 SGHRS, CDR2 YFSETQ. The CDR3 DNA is TGCGCCAGCAGCTCTAGCGGGGGGGCCTACAATGAGCAGTTCTTC. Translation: CASSSSGGAYNEQFF.

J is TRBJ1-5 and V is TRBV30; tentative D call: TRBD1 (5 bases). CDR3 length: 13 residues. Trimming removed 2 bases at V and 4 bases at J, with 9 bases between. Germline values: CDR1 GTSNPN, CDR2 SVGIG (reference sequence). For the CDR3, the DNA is TGTGCCTGGAGTACTCGGGGGAATCAGCCCCAGCATTTT. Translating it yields CAWSTRGNQPQHF.

CDR3 sequence: CASSYGSGREGEQFF. The CDR3 coding sequence is TGTGCCAGCAGTTACGGAAGCGGGAGGGAGGGTGAGCAGTTCTTC. The gene calls are TRBV28 and TRBJ2-1, with 10 bases that match TRBD2. The CDR3 extends over 15 amino acids. The germline gives CDR1 MDHEN, CDR2 SYDVKM. Unmatched junction bases numbered 9, after V lost 4 bases and J lost 9 bases.

This CDR3 is CASGPYSGNTIYF. DNA of the CDR3: TGTGCCAGCGGGCCCTATTCTGGAAACACCATATATTTT. The chain carries TRBV27 and TRBJ1-3; the D is unclear. The germline V gene encodes CDR1 MNHEY and CDR2 SMNVEV (reference sequence). Trimming cost V 8 bases and J 1 base, with 9 bases left between them. The CDR3 consists of 13 residues.

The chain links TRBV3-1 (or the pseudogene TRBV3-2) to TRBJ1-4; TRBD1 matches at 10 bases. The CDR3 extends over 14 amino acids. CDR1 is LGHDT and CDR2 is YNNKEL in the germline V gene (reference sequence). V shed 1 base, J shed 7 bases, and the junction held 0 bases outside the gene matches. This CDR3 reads CASSQGTGGEKLFF. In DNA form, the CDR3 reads TGTGCCAGCAGCCAAGGGACAGGGGGTGAAAAACTGTTTTTT.

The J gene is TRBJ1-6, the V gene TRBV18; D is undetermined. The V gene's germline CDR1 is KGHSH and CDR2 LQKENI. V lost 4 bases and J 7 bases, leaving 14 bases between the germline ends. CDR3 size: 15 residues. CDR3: CASSLIESSNSPLHF. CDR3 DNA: TGTGCCAGCTCACTAATAGAGAGTTCAAATTCACCCCTCCACTTT.

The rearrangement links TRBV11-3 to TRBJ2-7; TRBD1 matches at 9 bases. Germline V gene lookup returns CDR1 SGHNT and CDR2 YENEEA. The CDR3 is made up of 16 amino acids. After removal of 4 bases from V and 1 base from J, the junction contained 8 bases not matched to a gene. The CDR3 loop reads CASSYHRGPQSYEQYF. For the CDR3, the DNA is TGTGCCAGCAGCTATCACAGGGGGCCCCAGTCCTACGAGCAGTACTTC.

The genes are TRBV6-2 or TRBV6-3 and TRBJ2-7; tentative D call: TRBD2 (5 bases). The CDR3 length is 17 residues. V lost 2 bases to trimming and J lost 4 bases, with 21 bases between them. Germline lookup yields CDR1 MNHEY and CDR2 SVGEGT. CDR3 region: CASSYVTIEDSGYEQYF. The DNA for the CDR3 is TGTGCCAGCAGTTACGTCACGATCGAGGACTCTGGGTACGAGCAGTACTTC.

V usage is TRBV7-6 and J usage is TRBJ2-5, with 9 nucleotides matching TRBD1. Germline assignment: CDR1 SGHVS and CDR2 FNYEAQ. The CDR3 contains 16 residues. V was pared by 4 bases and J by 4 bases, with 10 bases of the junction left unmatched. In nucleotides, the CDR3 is TGTGCCAGCAGCTCCGACGGCGACAGGGGGACAGAGACCCAGTACTTC. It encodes CASSSDGDRGTETQYF.

CDR3 DNA sequence: TGCGCCAGCAGCCAAGATACTAGCGGGAGGGCGGGCGAGCAGTACTTC. Protein sequence: CASSQDTSGRAGEQYF. V gene TRBV4-3 combines with J gene TRBJ2-7; TRBD2 matches at 13 bases. After removal of 0 bases from V and 6 bases from J, the junction contained 5 bases not matched to a gene. This CDR3 has 16 amino acids. Germline lookup yields CDR1 LGHNA and CDR2 YSLEER.

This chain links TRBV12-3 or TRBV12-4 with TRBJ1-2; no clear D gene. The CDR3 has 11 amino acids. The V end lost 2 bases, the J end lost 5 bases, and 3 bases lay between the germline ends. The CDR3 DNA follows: TGTGCCAGCAGTTTACAGTATGGCTACACCTTC. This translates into CASSLQYGYTF.

CDR3 sequence (DNA): TGTGCCACCAGTGAGGCCGGGACAAGGGGTGCCCACACAGATACGCAGTATTTT. This gives the protein CATSEAGTRGAHTDTQYF. V is TRBV24-1 and J is TRBJ2-3; tentatively, D is TRBD1 (6 bases). The V and J ends lost 4 bases and 2 bases respectively, with 21 bases between them. CDR1 is KGHDR, CDR2 SFDVKD, per germline. This CDR3 has 18 residues.

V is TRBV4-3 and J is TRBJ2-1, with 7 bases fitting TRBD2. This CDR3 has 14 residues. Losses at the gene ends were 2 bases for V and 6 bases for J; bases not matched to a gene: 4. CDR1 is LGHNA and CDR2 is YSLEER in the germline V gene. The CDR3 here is CASSQMLAANEQFF. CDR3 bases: TGCGCCAGCAGCCAAATGCTAGCGGCCAATGAGCAGTTCTTC.

The CDR3 is CASRTGQGAYEQYF. The CDR3 DNA sequence: TGTGCCAGCAGAACGGGACAGGGGGCCTACGAGCAGTACTTC. This chain links TRBV2 with TRBJ2-7; 11 bases match TRBD1. J gave up 2 bases and V 6 bases, and 3 bases lay outside the gene matches. Germline lookup yields CDR1 SNHLY and CDR2 FYNNEI. The CDR3 sequence is 14 residues long.

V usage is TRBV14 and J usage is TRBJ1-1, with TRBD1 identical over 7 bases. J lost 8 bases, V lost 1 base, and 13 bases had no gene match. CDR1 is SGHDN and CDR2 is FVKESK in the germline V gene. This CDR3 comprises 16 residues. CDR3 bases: TGTGCCAGCAGCCAAGTTTTTACAGGGGCGGGAGGAGAAGCTTTCTTT. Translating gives CASSQVFTGAGGEAFF.

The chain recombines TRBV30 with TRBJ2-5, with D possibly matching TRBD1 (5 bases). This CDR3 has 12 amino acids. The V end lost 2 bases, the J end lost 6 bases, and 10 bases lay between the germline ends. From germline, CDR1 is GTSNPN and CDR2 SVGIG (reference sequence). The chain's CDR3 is CAWSWQGQTQYF. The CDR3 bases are TGTGCCTGGAGTTGGCAGGGTCAGACCCAGTACTTC.

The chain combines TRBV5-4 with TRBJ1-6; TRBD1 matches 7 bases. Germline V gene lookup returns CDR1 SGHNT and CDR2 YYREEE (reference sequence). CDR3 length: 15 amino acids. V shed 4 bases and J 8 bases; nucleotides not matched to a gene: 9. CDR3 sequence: CASSLDRRRDSPLHF. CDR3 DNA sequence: TGTGCCAGCAGCCTGGACAGGCGCCGGGATTCACCCCTCCACTTT.

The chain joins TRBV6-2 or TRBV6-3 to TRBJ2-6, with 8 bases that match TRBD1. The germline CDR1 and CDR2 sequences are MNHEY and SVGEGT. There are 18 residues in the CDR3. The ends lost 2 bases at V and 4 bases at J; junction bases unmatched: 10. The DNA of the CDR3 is TGTGCCAGCAGTTACCCAACGGACAGGGTGAAAGGGGCCAACGTCCTGACTTTC. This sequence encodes CASSYPTDRVKGANVLTF.

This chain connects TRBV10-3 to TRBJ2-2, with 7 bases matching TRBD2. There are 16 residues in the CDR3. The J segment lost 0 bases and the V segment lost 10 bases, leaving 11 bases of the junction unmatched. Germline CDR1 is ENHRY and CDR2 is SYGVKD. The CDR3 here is CATLTSPPPNTGELFF. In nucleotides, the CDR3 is TGTGCCACCTTGACTAGCCCCCCGCCGAACACCGGGGAGCTGTTTTTT.

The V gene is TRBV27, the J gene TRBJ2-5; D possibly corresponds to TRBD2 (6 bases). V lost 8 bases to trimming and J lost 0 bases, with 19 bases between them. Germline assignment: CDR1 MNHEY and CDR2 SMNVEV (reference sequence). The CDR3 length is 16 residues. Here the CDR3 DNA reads TGTGCCAGCGGACATCCTGGGGGGAGGTACCAAGAGACCCAGTACTTC. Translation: CASGHPGGRYQETQYF.

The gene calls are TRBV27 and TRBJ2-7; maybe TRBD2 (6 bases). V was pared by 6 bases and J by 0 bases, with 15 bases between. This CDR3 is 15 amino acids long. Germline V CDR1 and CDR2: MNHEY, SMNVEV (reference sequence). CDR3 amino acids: CASRGGLSSSYEQYF. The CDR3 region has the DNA TGTGCCAGCAGGGGGGGACTTTCTTCCTCCTACGAGCAGTACTTC.

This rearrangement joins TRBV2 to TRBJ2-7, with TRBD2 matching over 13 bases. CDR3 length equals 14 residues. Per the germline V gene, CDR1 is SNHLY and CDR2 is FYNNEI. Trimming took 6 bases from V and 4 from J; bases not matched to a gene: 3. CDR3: CASRGLAGAYEQYF. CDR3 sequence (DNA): TGTGCCAGCAGAGGACTAGCGGGAGCGTACGAGCAGTACTTC.

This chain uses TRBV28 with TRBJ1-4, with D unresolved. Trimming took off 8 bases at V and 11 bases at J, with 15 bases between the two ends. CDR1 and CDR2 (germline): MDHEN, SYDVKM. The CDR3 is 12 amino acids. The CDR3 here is CASWAVGGKLFF. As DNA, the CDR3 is TGTGCCAGCTGGGCGGTTGGAGGTAAACTGTTTTTT.

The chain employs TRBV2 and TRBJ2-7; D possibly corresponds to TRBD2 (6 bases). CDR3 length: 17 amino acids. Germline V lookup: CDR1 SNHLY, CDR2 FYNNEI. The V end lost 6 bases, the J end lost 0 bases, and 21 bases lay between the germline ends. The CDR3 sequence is CASRAPWGTYDSYEQYF. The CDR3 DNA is TGTGCCAGCAGGGCCCCCTGGGGGACTTATGACTCCTACGAGCAGTACTTC. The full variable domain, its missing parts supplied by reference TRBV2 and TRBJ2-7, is EPEVTQTPSHQVTQMGQEVILRCVPISNHLYFYWYRQILGQKVEFLVSFYNNEISEKSEIFDDQFSVERPDGSNFTLKIRSTKLEDSAMYFCASRAPWGTYDSYEQYFGPGTRLTVT.

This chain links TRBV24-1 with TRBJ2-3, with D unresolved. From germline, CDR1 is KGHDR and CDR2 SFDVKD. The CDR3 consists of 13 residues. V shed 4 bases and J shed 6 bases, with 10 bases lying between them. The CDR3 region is CATSDGPPDTQYF. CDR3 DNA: TGTGCCACCAGTGACGGTCCTCCGGATACGCAGTATTTT.